Reported below is one T cell receptor (beta chain). The antigen remains unidentified. This specimen comes from a study of OX40 agonist ivuxolimab in advanced cancers. Study findings and constraints: At 0.1 to 3.0 mg/kg, CD4+ and CD8+ blood T cells expanded clonally by week 6.

The table came from immunoSEQ multiplex PCR; TCRdb's copy has only in-frame clones and leaves some out. The sample has roughly 53,000 clones, nearly 90% seen once. The CDR3 length is 16 residues. J lost 6 bases, V lost 6 bases, and 9 bases had no gene match. CDR1 is KGHSH and CDR2 is LQKENI in the germline V gene. The receptor comes from an adult with an advanced solid tumor such as melanoma, head and neck, liver or kidney cancer. The sample consisted of CD4+ or CD8+ T cells sorted from blood, taken in a trial of the OX40 agonist ivuxolimab. V gene TRBV18 combines with J gene TRBJ2-1; 12 nucleotides align to TRBD1. CDR3 amino acids: CASSPRGQGAINEQFF. In DNA, the CDR3 is TGTGCCAGCTCCCCCCGGGGACAGGGGGCAATCAATGAGCAGTTCTTC.